The clone carrying this T cell receptor beta chain was observed many times. Its antigen is unidentified. The sample comes from a study of T cells in Graves' hyperthyroidism and ophthalmopathy. Whole-study findings and limits: Classification by a 13 V-J model distinguished ophthalmopathy from stable hyperthyroidism.

The germline V gene encodes CDR1 SNHLY and CDR2 FYNNEI. There are 18 residues in the CDR3. Between the trimmed V and J ends, which lost 10 bases and 0 bases, there was a span of 22 bases. Authors of the study amplified TCR beta CDR3 regions from RNA transcripts. The study used the HTBI primer set for a first-round RT-PCR of the TCR CDR3. TCRdb redid the calling of the multiplex PCR reads with MiXCR, one entry per CDR3 protein. The table has 550,000 to 600,000 distinct CDR3 sequences, around 46% seen once. The sequenced material came from peripheral blood or thyroid tissue (not recorded which). The chain couples TRBV2 to TRBJ2-6; the D call may be TRBD1 or TRBD2 (5 bases each). The source is an adult woman with Graves' disease, either hyperthyroidism or ophthalmopathy (not recorded which). CDR3 amino acids: CATTTGAGPSSGANVLTF. CDR3 in DNA: TGTGCCACCACGACCGGGGCAGGGCCCAGCTCTGGGGCCAACGTCCTGACTTTC. Looking up the rest from reference TRBV2 and TRBJ2-6 gives the full variable domain: EPEVTQTPSHQVTQMGQEVILRCVPISNHLYFYWYRQILGQKVEFLVSFYNNEISEKSEIFDDQFSVERPDGSNFTLKIRSTKLEDSAMYFCATTTGAGPSSGANVLTFGAGSRLTVL.